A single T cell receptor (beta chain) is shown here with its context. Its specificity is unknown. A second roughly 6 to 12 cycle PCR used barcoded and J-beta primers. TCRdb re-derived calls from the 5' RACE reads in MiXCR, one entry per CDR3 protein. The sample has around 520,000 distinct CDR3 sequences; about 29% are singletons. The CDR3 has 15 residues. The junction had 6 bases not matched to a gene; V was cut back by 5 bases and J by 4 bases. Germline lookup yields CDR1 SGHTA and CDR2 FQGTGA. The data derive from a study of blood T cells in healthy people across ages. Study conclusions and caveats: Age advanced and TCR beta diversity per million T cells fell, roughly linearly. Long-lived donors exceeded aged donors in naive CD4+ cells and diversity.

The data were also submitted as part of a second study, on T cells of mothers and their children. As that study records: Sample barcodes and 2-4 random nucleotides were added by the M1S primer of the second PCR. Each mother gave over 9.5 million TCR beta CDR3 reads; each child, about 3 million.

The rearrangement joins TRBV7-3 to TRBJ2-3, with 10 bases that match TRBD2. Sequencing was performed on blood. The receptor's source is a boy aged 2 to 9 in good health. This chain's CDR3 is CASSKAGGPSDTQYF. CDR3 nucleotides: TGTGCCAGCAGCAAAGCGGGGGGGCCTTCAGATACGCAGTATTTT.